The 32 T cell receptor beta chains listed next were all sequenced from one sample in a study of blood T cell repertoires in COVID-19. The data were produced by immunoSEQ multiplex PCR, yet TCRdb's version contains in-frame clones alone and is incomplete. The sample consists of about 80,000 clones, roughly four fifths of them appearing once. The sequenced sample consisted of peripheral blood. Every receptor here comes from a human donor in a cohort sampled during active COVID-19.

J is TRBJ2-2 and V is TRBV5-1; TRBD1 aligns across 9 bases. CDR3 size: 15 residues. Trimming at V came to 1 base and at J to 3 bases, leaving 1 base not matched to a gene. Per germline, CDR1 SGHRS and CDR2 YFSETQ. The CDR3 loop reads CASSLWDRDTGELFF. As DNA, the CDR3 is TGCGCCAGCAGCTTGTGGGACAGGGACACCGGGGAGCTGTTTTTT.

The chain recombines TRBV5-1 with TRBJ2-1, with 11 bases aligning to TRBD1. The CDR3 loop spans 15 amino acids. V shed 1 base, J shed 8 bases, and the junction held 5 bases outside the gene matches. Germline V gene data show CDR1 as SGHRS and CDR2 as YFSETQ. The CDR3 loop is CASSLSGQGGDEQFF. Written as DNA, the CDR3 is TGCGCCAGCAGCTTGTCGGGACAGGGGGGCGATGAGCAGTTCTTC. The full variable domain, with the rest looked up from reference TRBV5-1 and TRBJ2-1, is KAGVTQTPRYLIKTRGQQVTLSCSPISGHRSVSWYQQTPGQGLQFLFEYFSETQRNKGNFPGRFSGRQFSNSRSEMNVSTLELGDSALYLCASSLSGQGGDEQFFGPGTRLTVL.

CDR3 sequence reads: CASSTGQSLGLALDTQYF. In DNA, the CDR3 is TGTGCCAGTAGTACCGGACAATCGCTCGGACTAGCGTTGGATACGCAGTATTTT. This chain joins TRBV19 and TRBJ2-3; 9 bases are a match to TRBD2. Looked up from germline, CDR1 is LNHDA and CDR2 is SQIVND (reference sequence). After removal of 4 bases from V and 6 bases from J, the junction contained 17 bases not matched to a gene. The CDR3 runs 18 residues.

This clone came up once. The V gene is TRBV29-1, the J gene TRBJ2-7; possibly TRBD1 for D (5 bases). Germline values: CDR1 SQVTM, CDR2 ANQGSEA. CDR3 length: 13 residues. The V end lost 1 base, the J end lost 2 bases, and 9 bases lay between the germline ends. The CDR3 nucleotides read TGCAGCGTTGAAGTGCAGGGCACCTACGAGCAGTACTTC. Translating it yields CSVEVQGTYEQYF.

This clone was counted once. V gene TRBV3-1 (or the pseudogene TRBV3-2) combines with J gene TRBJ2-1; tentatively, D is TRBD2 (7 bases). The CDR3 is 15 residues long. V gave up 3 bases and J gave up 8 bases, with 17 bases separating them. Germline lookup yields CDR1 LGHDT and CDR2 YNNKEL (reference sequence). The CDR3 DNA follows: TGTGCCAGCAGCCAGAACCCCCAAGGGGGGGATGAGCAGTTCTTC. Encoded protein: CASSQNPQGGDEQFF.

V usage is TRBV19 and J usage is TRBJ1-1, with D maybe TRBD1 (5 bases). V was trimmed by 5 bases and J by 1 base, leaving 14 bases between them. Germline lookup yields CDR1 LNHDA and CDR2 SQIVND (reference sequence). CDR3 length: 15 amino acids. CDR3 sequence: CASSPRQLQNTEAFF. CDR3 nucleotides: TGTGCCAGTAGTCCCCGACAGCTTCAGAACACTGAAGCTTTCTTT.

The chain uses TRBV5-1 and TRBJ2-1, with a tentative D call TRBD1 (6 bases). The ends were cut back, 1 base at V and 6 bases at J, with 8 bases in the middle. From germline, CDR1 is SGHRS and CDR2 YFSETQ. The CDR3 sequence is 13 residues long. CDR3 in DNA: TGCGCCAGCAGCTTGAGAGGGGGCAATGAGCAGTTCTTC. Translated, it gives CASSLRGGNEQFF.

This sequence joins TRBV2 and TRBJ1-2; 7 bases are a match to TRBD1. The length of the CDR3 is 15 residues. Germline V gene data show CDR1 as SNHLY and CDR2 as FYNNEI. J gave up 2 bases and V 5 bases, and 8 bases lay outside the gene matches. The CDR3 region has the DNA TGTGCCAGCAGTCGCATCCAACAGGGGAACTATGGCTACACCTTC. Its translation: CASSRIQQGNYGYTF.

J is TRBJ2-3 and V is TRBV25-1; D gene uncertain. Germline CDR1 and CDR2: MGHDK and SYGVNS. This CDR3 contains 11 residues. Trimming removed 6 bases at V and 2 bases at J, with 3 bases between. CDR3 in amino acids: CASSSTDTQYF. DNA of the CDR3: TGTGCCAGCAGCTCCACAGATACGCAGTATTTT. Looking up the rest from reference TRBV25-1 and TRBJ2-3 gives the full variable domain: EADIYQTPRYLVIGTGKKITLECSQTMGHDKMYWYQQDPGMELHLIHYSYGVNSTEKGDLSSESTVSRIRTEHFPLTLESARPSHTSQYLCASSSTDTQYFGPGTRLTVL.

This sequence joins TRBV5-1 and TRBJ2-5; 8 bases fit TRBD1. The V segment lost 4 bases and the J segment 5 bases; nucleotides outside the gene matches: 10. CDR1 is SGHRS and CDR2 is YFSETQ in the germline V gene. The CDR3 has 15 amino acids. This chain's CDR3 is CASSLTPGGAETQYF. CDR3 in DNA: TGCGCCAGCAGCCTCACCCCAGGGGGCGCGGAGACCCAGTACTTC.

The J gene is TRBJ2-1, the V gene TRBV25-1; TRBD2 might be the D (6 bases). V was pared by 3 bases and J by 7 bases, with 16 bases between. CDR1 is MGHDK and CDR2 is SYGVNS in the germline V gene. The CDR3 covers 15 residues. CDR3 in DNA: TGTGCCAGCAGTGACCGACTAGGTGTGTTGAATGAGCAGTTCTTC. It specifies CASSDRLGVLNEQFF.

The V call is TRBV2, the J call TRBJ1-6, with D perhaps matching TRBD1 (6 bases). Germline loops: CDR1 SNHLY, CDR2 FYNNEI. The CDR3 covers 12 residues. Trimming cost V 8 bases and J 7 bases, with 9 bases left between them. This CDR3 reads CASDGQNSPLHF. In DNA form, the CDR3 reads TGTGCCAGCGATGGACAGAATTCACCCCTCCACTTT.

The chain uses TRBV11-2 and TRBJ2-1; 10 bases are shared with TRBD1. Germline CDR1 and CDR2: SGHAT and FQNNGV. The V gene end was trimmed by 5 bases and the J gene end by 7 bases; junction bases not matched to a gene: 8. The CDR3 has 15 amino acids. The CDR3 coding sequence is TGTGCCAGCAGCCCTCGGGACAGGGGCCGGAATGAGCAGTTCTTC. Protein: CASSPRDRGRNEQFF.

The chain uses TRBV7-9 and TRBJ2-1, with 9 nucleotides matching TRBD2. Looked up from germline, CDR1 is SEHNR and CDR2 is FQNEAQ (reference sequence). The CDR3 runs 19 residues. V shed 2 bases, J shed 0 bases, and the junction held 11 bases outside the gene matches. The CDR3 nucleotides are TGTGCCAGCAGCTTATCTGCGGGAGGGCCTTTCAGCTCCTACAATGAGCAGTTCTTC. It codes for CASSLSAGGPFSSYNEQFF.

This sequence joins TRBV7-2 and TRBJ2-5; tentatively, D is TRBD2 (5 bases). Germline lookup yields CDR1 SGHTA and CDR2 FQGNSA. V was shortened by 6 bases and J by 2 bases, with 10 bases between the two germline ends. CDR3 length: 13 residues. CDR3 nucleotide sequence: TGTGCCAGCAGAATGAGGGTGCAAGAGACCCAGTACTTC. The encoded protein is CASRMRVQETQYF.

This clone was observed a single time. The chain has TRBV7-8 and TRBJ2-3; D unclear. This CDR3 spans 14 amino acids. The germline V gene encodes CDR1 SGHVS and CDR2 FQNEAQ. V dropped 1 base and J dropped 2 bases, with 7 bases sitting between them. In DNA form, the CDR3 reads TGTGCCAGCAGCTTAGTTCCCCACACAGATACGCAGTATTTT. Its translation: CASSLVPHTDTQYF.

V gene TRBV7-3 combines with J gene TRBJ1-1; possibly TRBD1 for D (6 bases). The length of the CDR3 is 14 residues. V lost 2 bases and J 4 bases, leaving 11 bases between the germline ends. The germline gives CDR1 SGHTA, CDR2 FQGTGA. CDR3 DNA sequence: TGTGCCAGCAGCTTAGGCAGGGGTTTCACTGAAGCTTTCTTT. As protein: CASSLGRGFTEAFF.

This chain links TRBV28 with TRBJ2-1; 11 bases agree with TRBD2. This CDR3 is built from 15 residues. The V segment lost 6 bases and the J segment 2 bases; nucleotides outside the gene matches: 3. Germline loops: CDR1 MDHEN, CDR2 SYDVKM. CDR3 in amino acids: CASSLSGGAYNEQFF. The CDR3 nucleotides are TGTGCCAGCAGCCTTAGCGGGGGGGCCTACAATGAGCAGTTCTTC.

This sequence joins TRBV14 and TRBJ2-1; possible D gene TRBD2, 5 bases. Germline CDR1 SGHDN, CDR2 FVKESK. Trimming removed 1 base from V and 9 bases from J, with 10 bases in between. This CDR3 is 13 amino acids long. CDR3 DNA sequence: TGTGCCAGCAGCCAAGCGTCGGCGGGTGAGCAGTTCTTC. It yields the protein CASSQASAGEQFF.

This clone was seen once. The V call is TRBV20-1, the J call TRBJ1-2; D ambiguous. The V gene lost 3 bases and the J gene lost 0 bases, with 14 bases spanning the gap. The CDR3 contains 15 residues. Germline lookup yields CDR1 DFQATT and CDR2 SNEGSKA (reference sequence). The CDR3 reads CSASPPGLANYGYTF. CDR3 DNA: TGCAGTGCTAGTCCCCCCGGGTTAGCTAACTATGGCTACACCTTC.

The rearrangement links TRBV27 to TRBJ1-6; no clear D gene. The CDR3 loop spans 14 amino acids. Trimming pared 6 bases from V and 0 bases from J, leaving 6 bases between. The germline V gene encodes CDR1 MNHEY and CDR2 SMNVEV (reference sequence). The CDR3, as DNA: TGTGCCAGCAGGTTTAGCTCCTATAATTCACCCCTCCACTTT. It codes for CASRFSSYNSPLHF.

This rearrangement joins TRBV19 to TRBJ1-3; D ambiguous. The CDR3 is made up of 14 amino acids. V was trimmed by 7 bases and J by 0 bases, leaving 10 bases between them. From germline, CDR1 is LNHDA and CDR2 SQIVND (reference sequence). The CDR3 protein is CASTAGSSGNTIYF. CDR3 nucleotides: TGTGCCAGTACCGCGGGGAGCTCTGGAAACACCATATATTTT.

The rearrangement uses TRBV6-5 and TRBJ2-5; 8 nucleotides match TRBD2. Germline-derived CDR1 and CDR2 are MNHEY and SVGAGI. The V gene end was trimmed by 8 bases and the J gene end by 5 bases; junction bases not matched to a gene: 7. CDR3 length: 13 residues. This CDR3 reads CASDVGGVETQYF. The CDR3 DNA follows: TGTGCCAGCGACGTCGGGGGGGTTGAGACCCAGTACTTC.

This clone showed up just once. This rearrangement joins TRBV6-2 or TRBV6-3 to TRBJ2-5, with a weak D call TRBD1 (6 bases). The CDR3 totals 17 residues. V lost 0 bases and J lost 3, with 17 bases in between. Germline lookup yields CDR1 MNHEY and CDR2 SVGEGT. The DNA for the CDR3 is TGTGCCAGCAGTTACTCCCTAGGGACACCGAACGAAGAGACCCAGTACTTC. Protein: CASSYSLGTPNEETQYF.

The chain uses TRBV6-6 and TRBJ1-6; D is ambiguous. Trimming removed 6 bases at V and 0 bases at J, with 6 bases between. The germline CDR1 and CDR2 sequences are MNHNY and SVGAGI (reference sequence). CDR3 length: 14 residues. The CDR3, as DNA: TGTGCCAGCAGCCCGAGCTCCTATAATTCACCCCTCCACTTT. As protein: CASSPSSYNSPLHF.

This chain connects TRBV5-1 to TRBJ2-3, with a tentative D call TRBD2 (6 bases). The germline V and J ends were trimmed by 4 bases and 1 base, with 13 bases remaining between them. Germline loops: CDR1 SGHRS, CDR2 YFSETQ. This CDR3 comprises 15 residues. This CDR3 is CASSVRDSGTDTQYF. CDR3 in DNA: TGCGCCAGCAGCGTCCGGGACTCAGGCACAGATACGCAGTATTTT. The full variable domain, with the rest looked up from reference TRBV5-1 and TRBJ2-3, is KAGVTQTPRYLIKTRGQQVTLSCSPISGHRSVSWYQQTPGQGLQFLFEYFSETQRNKGNFPGRFSGRQFSNSRSEMNVSTLELGDSALYLCASSVRDSGTDTQYFGPGTRLTVL.

This clone was counted between two and nine times. The chain links TRBV28 to TRBJ2-7; TRBD2 matches at 8 bases. J was trimmed by 5 bases and V by 5 bases; bases with no gene match: 8. The CDR3 consists of 14 residues. CDR1 is MDHEN, CDR2 SYDVKM, per germline. CDR3 nucleotides: TGTGCCAGCAGTCGGGGGGGGCCTGCGGACGAGCAGTACTTC. It translates to CASSRGGPADEQYF.

This chain joins TRBV28 and TRBJ1-1, with D possibly matching TRBD1 (5 bases). This CDR3 is built from 11 residues. V shed 10 bases and J shed 4 bases, with 10 bases lying between them. CDR1 MDHEN and CDR2 SYDVKM come from the germline V gene. CDR3 amino acids: CATWGGTEAFF. The CDR3 DNA reads TGTGCCACTTGGGGGGGCACTGAAGCTTTCTTT.

In regard to this clone: A read error may produce the germline difference seen at one junction end. The V call is TRBV18, the J call TRBJ2-7, with 7 bases identical to TRBD1. There are 12 residues in the CDR3. Per germline, CDR1 KGHSH and CDR2 LQKENI. In nucleotides, the CDR3 is TGTGCCAGCTCACCGGACAGGAGTATCGAGGTTTTC. Translating gives CASSPDRSIEVF.

The V and J genes are TRBV7-9 and TRBJ1-4; tentatively, D is TRBD1 (6 bases). Germline CDR1 is SEHNR and CDR2 is FQNEAQ (reference sequence). The CDR3 runs 16 residues. V lost 7 bases, J lost 0 bases, and 15 bases lay in between. The CDR3 coding sequence is TGTGCCAGCACCCGGGACACCACCGCAACTAATGAAAAACTGTTTTTT. It is translated as CASTRDTTATNEKLFF.

J is TRBJ2-3 and V is TRBV6-1; 12 nucleotides align to TRBD2. Germline CDR1 and CDR2: MNHNS and SASEGT. CDR3 length: 17 amino acids. Trimming at V came to 4 bases and at J to 6 bases, leaving 11 bases not matched to a gene. For the CDR3, the DNA is TGTGCCAGCAGTGGGGAACGACTAGCGGGAGTGGAGGATACGCAGTATTTT. Translating it yields CASSGERLAGVEDTQYF.

This clone has only a few counts. J is TRBJ1-4 and V is TRBV10-3; 11 nucleotides agree with TRBD1. J lost 10 bases, V lost 6 bases, and 10 bases had no gene match. CDR3 size: 15 residues. Germline-derived CDR1 and CDR2 are ENHRY and SYGVKD. CDR3 loop: CAISPGQGEVAKLFF. CDR3 in DNA: TGTGCCATCAGCCCGGGACAGGGGGAGGTTGCAAAACTGTTTTTT.